This T cell receptor (beta chain) appears in the sequencing data of a study of blood T cell repertoires in COVID-19. For the study at large: Nucleic acid was either cDNA or gDNA, and it came from T cells, B-cell-depleted T cells, or PBMCs.

Germline V gene data show CDR1 as MNHNY and CDR2 as SVGAGI (reference sequence). CDR3 length: 16 residues. V lost 5 bases to trimming and J lost 8 bases, with 22 bases between them. As handled by the study authors: Cell counts per sample came from amplifying reference gene primers. TCRdb's copy holds only in-frame clones and misses some; the assay was immunoSEQ multiplex PCR. From that table come the V and J calls and clone size; the DNA was used to work out D and trimming. The data show about 86,000 clones, over 80% seen once. Sequenced material: peripheral blood. The V call is TRBV6-6, the J call TRBJ1-5; possibly TRBD1 for D (5 bases). This TCR was sampled from a woman of 80 years or more with active or convalescent COVID-19. The CDR3 spells CASSHPGQGTSKPQHF. CDR3 nucleotides: TGTGCCAGCAGTCACCCTGGCCAGGGTACGTCAAAGCCCCAGCATTTT.